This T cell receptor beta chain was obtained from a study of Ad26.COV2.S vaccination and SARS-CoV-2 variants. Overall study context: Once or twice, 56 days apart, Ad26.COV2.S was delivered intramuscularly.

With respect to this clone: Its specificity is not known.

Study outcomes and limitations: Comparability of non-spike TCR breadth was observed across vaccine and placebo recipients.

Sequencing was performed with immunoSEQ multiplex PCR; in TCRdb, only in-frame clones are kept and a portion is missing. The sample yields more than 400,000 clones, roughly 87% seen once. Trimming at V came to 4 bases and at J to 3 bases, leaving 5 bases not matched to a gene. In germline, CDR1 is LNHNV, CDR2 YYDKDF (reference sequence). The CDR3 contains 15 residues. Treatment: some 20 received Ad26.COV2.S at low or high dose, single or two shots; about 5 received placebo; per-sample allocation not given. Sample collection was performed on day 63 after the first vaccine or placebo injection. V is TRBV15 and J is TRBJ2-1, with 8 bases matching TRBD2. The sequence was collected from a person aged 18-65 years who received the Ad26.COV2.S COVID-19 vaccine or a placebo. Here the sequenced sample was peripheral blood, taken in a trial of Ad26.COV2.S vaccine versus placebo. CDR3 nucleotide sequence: TGTGCCACCAGCAAAAGCGGGAGATACTACAATGAGCAGTTCTTC. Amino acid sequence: CATSKSGRYYNEQFF.